These T cell receptor beta chains were read from a single sample in a study of blood T cells in healthy people across ages. Using its own MiXCR run on the 5' RACE reads, TCRdb lists one record per CDR3 protein. The sample comprises about a million distinct CDR3 sequences, roughly 51% of which are singletons, and about a fifth rests with the top ten. The material sequenced was blood. The receptors here all came from a woman aged 60-70 years in good health. Both conserved end residues are trimmed from each CDR3.

V gene	J gene	CDR3 protein
TRBV6-5	NA	ASKGGTGNEQY
TRBV6-1	TRBJ2-7	ASYTGGPYEQY
TRBV5-1	TRBJ2-1	ASSLNSRGQWNEQF
TRBV29-1	TRBJ1-1	SVTGQGLNTEAF
TRBV28	TRBJ1-5	ASSRQGGTQH
TRBV20-1	TRBJ2-5	SARNRGHQETQY
TRBV4-2	TRBJ2-3	TCSQWRGTTDTQY
TRBV20-1	TRBJ2-7	SARDGAGSYEQY
TRBV10-2	TRBJ2-5	ASSESLAQY
TRBV19	TRBJ2-7	ASSIQTGTSYEQY
TRBV7-2	TRBJ2-3	ASSPGRPPDTQY
TRBV24-1	TRBJ2-7	ATSDLGTGEQY
TRBV28	TRBJ2-4	ASEANGIQY
TRBV9	TRBJ2-3	ASSNLADAQY
TRBV3-1	TRBJ2-5	ASSQRLAGGMQETQY
TRBV28	TRBJ2-5	ASNLGQGVQKETLY
TRBV12-3/TRBV12-4	TRBJ1-2	ASSATPYGYT
TRBV25-1	TRBJ2-7	ASSEGLYEQY
TRBV12-3/TRBV12-4	TRBJ2-7	ASSLGSPGGPSEQY
TRBV28	TRBJ2-7	ASSLIGRPETYEQY
TRBV29-1	TRBJ2-4	SVERSLRKNIQY
TRBV20-1	TRBJ2-1	SARDLSNNEQF